The source of this T cell receptor (beta chain) is a study of T-cell reconstitution after alpha-beta-depleted transplantation in children. Study-level findings and limits: Diversity and T-cell counts at one year after transplant derived mostly from new T cells. Reports say that about two months after transplant, the alpha-beta T cells came out of several hundred graft clones that had expanded.

A library of TCRbeta sequences, prepared with unique molecular identifiers, was generated. TCRdb processed the PCR reads anew with MiXCR; each CDR3 protein has one entry. This table has 150,000 to 250,000 distinct CDR3 sequences, 6.3% appearing once. This clonotype was picked up many times. The antigen is unknown. The sequence was collected from a girl under three years old with combined immunodeficiency, due to receive a stem cell transplant. Sequenced here: PBMCs, sampled before TCRalphabeta/CD19-depleted stem cell transplant.

The CDR3 region has the DNA TGTGCCAGCAGTTACTCGTCAGATACGCAGTATTTT. This translates into CASSYSSDTQYF. The V gene is TRBV6-2 or TRBV6-3, the J gene TRBJ2-3; D is uncertain. The CDR3 covers 12 residues. The V end lost 0 bases, the J end lost 4 bases, and 2 bases lay between the germline ends. Germline-derived CDR1 and CDR2 are MNHEY and SVGEGT.